This is a list of T cell receptor beta chains from one sample in a study of blood T cell repertoires in COVID-19. TCRdb's copy holds only in-frame clones and misses some; the assay was immunoSEQ multiplex PCR. The sample holds under 20,000 clones; 77% are singletons and the top ten take about 15%. What was sequenced was peripheral blood. Receptors were obtained from a man aged 70-80 years with COVID-19, enrolled during active disease. Both conserved end residues are part of each CDR3. A D gene is named only where the DNA matches it firmly. Rows may omit the clone size; those that give it use once, few, many or a size class.

d_gene	v_gene	j_gene	abundance	CDR3aa	CDR3nt
.	TRBV6-2/TRBV6-3	TRBJ2-7	few	CASSPAYEQYF	TGTGCCAGCAGCCCCGCCTACGAGCAGTACTTC
.	TRBV4-1	TRBJ1-1	.	CASSQWAGQDTEAFF	TGCGCCAGCAGCCAATGGGCCGGCCAGGACACTGAAGCTTTCTTT
TRBD1	TRBV28	TRBJ1-2	.	CASSRTGGGYTF	TGTGCCAGCAGTAGGACAGGGGGAGGCTACACCTTC
TRBD1	TRBV18	TRBJ1-5	.	CASSSTGGADQPQHF	TGTGCCAGCTCATCGACAGGGGGCGCGGATCAGCCCCAGCATTTT
.	TRBV5-3	TRBJ1-4	.	CARSSGGF	TGTGCCAGAAGCTCAGGTGGCTTT
TRBD1	TRBV30	TRBJ1-1	.	CAWSMGQGVEAFF	TGTGCCTGGAGTATGGGACAGGGGGTTGAAGCTTTCTTT
.	TRBV2	TRBJ1-5	few	CASKTGNGIQPQHF	TGTGCCAGCAAAACAGGGAATGGCATTCAGCCCCAGCATTTT
.	TRBV19	TRBJ2-5	.	CASSIKAGAETQYF	TGTGCCAGTAGTATAAAGGCAGGGGCAGAGACCCAGTACTTC
.	TRBV6-5	TRBJ1-3	.	CASSYQRLSGNTIYF	TGTGCCAGCAGTTACCAGAGGCTTTCTGGAAACACCATATATTTT
TRBD1	TRBV18	TRBJ1-5	.	CASSRDRGDQPQHF	TGTGCCAGCTCACGGGACAGGGGCGATCAGCCCCAGCATTTT
.	TRBV19	TRBJ2-1	.	CASSMSRAVGNEQFF	TGTGCCAGTAGTATGTCGAGGGCAGTCGGCAATGAGCAGTTCTTC
.	TRBV7-3	TRBJ1-1	.	CASSLSYRDTEAFF	TGTGCCAGCAGCTTGTCCTACAGGGACACTGAAGCTTTCTTT
.	TRBV5-1	TRBJ1-1	.	CASSPGTWMNTEAFF	TGCGCCAGCAGCCCGGGGACATGGATGAACACTGAAGCTTTCTTT
.	TRBV6-9	TRBJ2-7	few	CASSYPGGREQYF	TGTGCCAGCAGTTACCCAGGCGGGCGCGAGCAGTACTTC
TRBD2	TRBV6-2/TRBV6-3	TRBJ2-7	.	CASSFGGGTYEQYF	TGTGCCAGCAGTTTCGGGGGGGGTACCTACGAGCAGTACTTC
.	TRBV10-3	TRBJ1-1	.	CAISEIALNTEAFF	TGTGCCATCAGTGAGATAGCCCTGAACACTGAAGCTTTCTTT
TRBD1	TRBV15	TRBJ2-7	few	CATNPGQGYEQYF	TGTGCCACCAACCCGGGACAGGGATACGAGCAGTACTTC
.	TRBV24-1	TRBJ1-2	.	CATSEDGQPYGYTF	TGTGCCACCAGTGAGGATGGACAACCCTATGGCTACACCTTC
.	TRBV21-1	TRBJ1-2	.	CASAPNYGYTF	TGTGCCAGTGCGCCCAACTATGGCTACACCTTC
.	TRBV3-1/TRBV3-2	TRBJ1-2	.	CASSQATQGPRGYTF	TGTGCCAGCAGCCAAGCCACTCAGGGGCCGAGAGGCTACACCTTC
TRBD1	TRBV3-1/TRBV3-2	TRBJ1-2	few	CASSRGGGTGFDGYTF	TGTGCCAGCAGTCGAGGAGGGGGGACAGGGTTCGATGGCTACACCTTC
TRBD1	TRBV6-5	TRBJ1-5	.	CASSYRGQSQPQHF	TGTGCCAGCAGTTACAGGGGACAGTCCCAGCCCCAGCATTTT
.	TRBV25-1	TRBJ1-4	.	CASSEVYRNEKLFF	TGTGCCAGCAGTGAGGTGTACAGAAATGAAAAACTGTTTTTT
.	TRBV5-4	TRBJ1-2	.	CASSLAVRAYGYTF	TGTGCCAGCAGCTTGGCCGTCAGGGCCTATGGCTACACCTTC
.	TRBV18	TRBJ2-5	.	CASSPPEETQYF	TGTGCCAGCTCACCACCGGAGGAGACCCAGTACTTC
.	TRBV29-1	TRBJ1-4	.	CSAKRQGNEKLFF	TGCAGCGCCAAGCGCCAGGGCAATGAAAAACTGTTTTTT
.	TRBV27	TRBJ1-5	.	CASSLSTGLGQPQHF	TGTGCCAGCAGTTTATCTACAGGGCTCGGTCAGCCCCAGCATTTT
.	TRBV6-4	TRBJ1-1	.	CASTPNQGGISEAFF	TGTGCCAGCACCCCCAATCAGGGTGGGATATCGGAAGCTTTCTTT
TRBD1	TRBV7-8	TRBJ2-7	once	CASSKKQGSYEQYF	TGTGCCAGCAGCAAGAAACAGGGGTCCTACGAGCAGTACTTC
TRBD2	TRBV4-3	TRBJ2-5	.	CASSQGLAGVWETQYF	TGCGCCAGCAGCCAAGGACTAGCGGGGGTATGGGAGACCCAGTACTTC
TRBD2	TRBV4-2	TRBJ2-3	.	CASTAGSGRATDTQYF	TGTGCCAGCACCGCGGGCAGCGGGAGGGCCACAGATACGCAGTATTTT
TRBD1	TRBV28	TRBJ1-3	.	CASKRGQEHTIYF	TGTGCCAGCAAGAGGGGGCAGGAGCACACCATATATTTT
.	TRBV18	TRBJ2-7	.	CASSPGRTHEQYF	TGTGCCAGCTCACCAGGCAGGACTCACGAGCAGTACTTC
.	TRBV5-1	TRBJ1-6	few	CASSLVTPGSSYNSPLHF	TGCGCCAGCAGCTTGGTGACACCGGGGAGCTCCTATAATTCACCCCTCCACTTT
.	TRBV11-3	TRBJ2-1	.	CASSFGGDEQFF	TGTGCCAGCAGCTTTGGAGGGGATGAGCAGTTCTTC
TRBD2	TRBV5-1	TRBJ2-3	.	CASSLGLAGDTDTQYF	TGCGCCAGCAGCTTGGGACTAGCGGGAGACACAGATACGCAGTATTTT
TRBD1	TRBV7-3	TRBJ2-4	.	CASSFKTWGQGALGAKNIQYF	TGTGCCAGCAGCTTCAAGACCTGGGGACAGGGGGCCTTGGGCGCCAAAAACATTCAGTACTTC
.	TRBV4-2	TRBJ2-2	.	CASSQGVVRGTNTGELFF	TGTGCCAGCAGCCAAGGAGTTGTTCGCGGGACGAACACCGGGGAGCTGTTTTTT
TRBD1	TRBV24-1	TRBJ1-2	.	CATSAGRDSGYTF	TGTGCCACCAGTGCAGGAAGGGACAGTGGCTACACCTTC
TRBD1	TRBV19	TRBJ1-3	.	CASATGGNTIYF	TGTGCCAGCGCGACAGGGGGTAACACCATATATTTT
.	TRBV3-1/TRBV3-2	TRBJ2-7	.	CASSGRWSGIPYEQYF	TGTGCCAGCAGCGGCCGGTGGTCAGGGATTCCGTACGAGCAGTACTTC
.	TRBV28	TRBJ1-2	.	CASRASLGGGYGYTF	TGTGCCAGCAGGGCTTCCCTCGGGGGGGGTTATGGCTACACCTTC
TRBD1	TRBV6-2/TRBV6-3	TRBJ2-1	.	CASSLFPRGLGNEQFF	TGTGCCAGCAGCCTCTTCCCCAGGGGGCTCGGCAATGAGCAGTTCTTC
.	TRBV4-1	TRBJ2-7	.	CASSHMISGTFLF	TGCGCCAGCAGCCATATGATTTCCGGGACATTTCTCTTC
TRBD1	TRBV2	TRBJ1-2	.	CASSVMRQGATYGYTF	TGTGCCAGCAGTGTAATGCGACAGGGAGCAACCTATGGCTACACCTTC
TRBD1	TRBV19	TRBJ2-5	.	CASMGTGVAYETQYF	TGTGCCAGTATGGGGACAGGGGTTGCGTATGAGACCCAGTACTTC
TRBD1	TRBV10-3	TRBJ1-1	.	CAISASGTGNTEAFF	TGTGCCATCAGTGCGTCCGGGACAGGAAACACTGAAGCTTTCTTT
.	TRBV7-8	TRBJ1-5	.	CASSLNRRGEPQHF	TGTGCCAGCAGCTTAAACAGGCGCGGAGAGCCCCAGCATTTT
TRBD1	TRBV4-1	TRBJ1-5	.	CASSPRDRRSSNQPQHF	TGCGCCAGCAGCCCCCGGGACAGACGATCTAGCAATCAGCCCCAGCATTTT
TRBD1	TRBV4-1	TRBJ2-5	.	CASSPWTGQETQYF	TGCGCCAGCAGCCCCTGGACAGGGCAAGAGACCCAGTACTTC
.	TRBV18	TRBJ1-5	once	CASSPYTGLEQPQHF	TGTGCCAGCTCACCTTATACAGGGTTGGAACAGCCCCAGCATTTT
.	TRBV4-2	TRBJ2-1	.	CASREAAISYNEQFF	TGTGCCAGCAGAGAAGCGGCAATCTCCTACAATGAGCAGTTCTTC
.	TRBV16	TRBJ1-4	.	CASSPGAGAEKLFF	TGTGCCAGCAGCCCTGGGGCAGGGGCTGAAAAACTGTTTTTT
TRBD2	TRBV7-8	TRBJ2-7	.	CASSYLAGIYEQYF	TGTGCCAGCAGCTACCTAGCGGGGATTTACGAGCAGTACTTC
.	TRBV14	TRBJ1-3	.	CASSQVSAGNTIYF	TGTGCCAGCAGCCAAGTTAGTGCTGGAAACACCATATATTTT
.	TRBV7-6	TRBJ1-1	.	CASGLQALNTEAFF	TGTGCCAGCGGTCTCCAGGCGCTGAACACTGAAGCTTTCTTT